The source of this T cell receptor beta chain is a study of siplizumab effects on memory and regulatory T cells. General observations from the study: Naive or memory phenotype was unassignable for roughly 75-97% of proliferating CD4+ or CD8+ clones. Controls had approximately 26% Treg-derived mappable alloreactive CD4+ clones on average, versus approximately 73% with siplizumab.

This clone was counted a single time. Its antigen is undetermined. Germline CDR1 reads MNHEY; CDR2 reads SVGAGI. The ends were cut back, 2 bases at V and 4 bases at J, with 15 bases in the middle. The CDR3 runs 15 residues. Libraries were prepared by immunoSEQ multiplex PCR; TCRdb keeps only in-frame clonotypes and omits some of them. This sample yields about 56,000 clones, of which just over 95% are seen a single time; less than 1.1% belongs to the top ten. Sequenced: naive CD8+ T cells sorted from blood. J is TRBJ2-7 and V is TRBV6-5; a possible D gene is TRBD2 (5 bases). The source of this sequence is a human donor in good health. The CDR3: CASSYEAGLSYEQYF. The CDR3 DNA follows: TGTGCCAGCAGTTACGAAGCAGGACTCTCGTACGAGCAGTACTTC.